This TCR beta chain comes out of a study of human T cells and chemical hapten exposure. CDR3 size: 16 residues. V shed 4 bases, J shed 5 bases, and the junction held 12 bases outside the gene matches. From germline, CDR1 is LGHDT and CDR2 YNNKEL (reference sequence). Findings and caveats of the study: DPC sensitization left the count of TCRs above 1 in 1000 unchanged.

This clonotype was counted a few times. Its cognate antigen is unknown. The time point: patch test 2, 6 weeks after DPC sensitization. Treatment described: therapeutic diphenylcyclopropenone sensitization with weekly scalp DPC. Staff drew blood before applying each patch test. Unfractionated whole blood yielded total RNA. TCRdb used MiXCR to reprocess the RACE reads, holding one entry per CDR3 protein. The table records a few hundred thousand distinct CDR3 sequences, about 6% of them present only once. The material sequenced was whole blood, taken in connection with sensitization to the hapten diphenylcyclopropenone (DPC). The sequence was obtained from a woman aged 18-29 years with alopecia areata. Some clones in this sample may be carry-over from other donors' samples. The rearrangement links TRBV3-1 to TRBJ2-7; 9 nucleotides align to TRBD1. The DNA for the CDR3 is TGTGCCAGCAGCCGGCTGACGACAGGGGGGAGGAACGAGCAGTACTTC. Translating gives CASSRLTTGGRNEQYF.